These 12 T cell receptor beta chains share one sample of origin, sequenced in a study of shared T cell receptors in the human thymus. The data were produced by immunoSEQ multiplex PCR, yet TCRdb's version contains in-frame clones alone and is incomplete. The table shows approximately 760,000 clones, with over 75% occurring only once. These sequences were also reported in another study, on human thymus T cells.

The source material was thymocytes. Receptors were obtained from a girl under three years old with a congenital heart defect.

This clone was counted between two and nine times. The same CDR3 is also encoded by other DNA sequences in this sample. The rearrangement joins TRBV7-8 to TRBJ1-6, with 7 bases lining up with TRBD1. Germline trimming cut 1 base from V and 5 bases from J; bases unmatched to any gene: 8. The CDR3 length is 17 residues. Germline CDR1 is SGHVS and CDR2 is FQNEAQ. CDR3 region: CASSLGVLTGDNSPLHF. In nucleotides, the CDR3 is TGTGCCAGCAGCTTAGGGGTCTTAACAGGGGATAATTCACCCCTCCACTTT.

This chain uses TRBV6-5 with TRBJ2-1; TRBD1 aligns across 8 bases. The CDR3 consists of 15 residues. V shed 3 bases, J shed 6 bases, and the junction held 7 bases outside the gene matches. Germline CDR1 is MNHEY and CDR2 is SVGAGI. The CDR3 DNA follows: TGTGCCAGCAGTTATGACAGGGGCAGGAGCAATGAGCAGTTCTTC. This encodes CASSYDRGRSNEQFF.

This clone was counted between two and nine times. This chain links TRBV5-4 with TRBJ2-5; D might be TRBD1 (5 bases). Between the trimmed V and J ends, which lost 4 bases and 5 bases, there was a span of 21 bases. Germline-derived CDR1 and CDR2 are SGHNT and YYREEE (reference sequence). This CDR3 comprises 16 residues. The CDR3 region has the DNA TGTGCCAGCAGCGGCAATGGGGCCCCGGTACTTGAGACCCAGTACTTC. This translates into CASSGNGAPVLETQYF.

The V call is TRBV27, the J call TRBJ1-6, with D perhaps TRBD1 (5 bases). Germline CDR1 is MNHEY and CDR2 is SMNVEV (reference sequence). V was trimmed by 4 bases and J by 10 bases, leaving 8 bases between them. The CDR3 consists of 12 residues. CDR3 DNA: TGTGCCAGCAGTTACGGGGGATCACCCCTCCACTTT. It is translated as CASSYGGSPLHF.

The chain carries TRBV7-9 and TRBJ1-1; possible D gene TRBD1, 6 bases. Trimming removed 8 bases from V and 6 bases from J, with 10 bases in between. The CDR3 runs 11 residues. Germline V gene sequence: CDR1 SEHNR, CDR2 FQNEAQ (reference sequence). The CDR3 sequence: CASAGAPEAFF. The CDR3 DNA follows: TGTGCCAGCGCGGGGGCCCCTGAAGCTTTCTTT.

CDR3 coding DNA: TGTGCCAGTAGTACCCCGGGGGGCAAGCAGAAGTCGTCCTACAATGAGCAGTTCTTC. It encodes CASSTPGGKQKSSYNEQFF. The V gene is TRBV19, the J gene TRBJ2-1; D is possibly TRBD2 (7 bases). The V gene lost 4 bases and the J gene lost 1 base, with 23 bases spanning the gap. The CDR3 loop spans 19 amino acids. Looked up from germline, CDR1 is LNHDA and CDR2 is SQIVND (reference sequence).

The chain has TRBV4-3 and TRBJ1-2; D gene ambiguous. The ends were cut back, 0 bases at V and 3 bases at J, with 5 bases in the middle. Per the germline V gene, CDR1 is LGHNA and CDR2 is YSLEER. The CDR3 has 13 amino acids. The CDR3 nucleotides are TGCGCCAGCAGCCAAGACGGGTACTATGGCTACACCTTC. Translation gives CASSQDGYYGYTF.

The rearrangement uses TRBV2 and TRBJ2-7; 8 nucleotides line up with TRBD2. The CDR3 consists of 16 residues. Losses at the gene ends were 5 bases for V and 3 bases for J; bases not matched to a gene: 12. Germline CDR1 is SNHLY and CDR2 is FYNNEI. CDR3 in amino acids: CASSRTSPSRNYEQYF. CDR3 nucleotide sequence: TGTGCCAGCAGTCGGACTAGCCCGAGTCGTAACTACGAGCAGTACTTC.

The rearrangement uses TRBV11-2 and TRBJ2-3, with 8 bases that match TRBD1. Losses at the gene ends were 4 bases for V and 2 bases for J; bases not matched to a gene: 2. CDR3 length equals 14 residues. CDR1 and CDR2 (germline): SGHAT, FQNNGV. CDR3: CASSWGQATDTQYF. DNA of the CDR3: TGTGCCAGCAGCTGGGGACAGGCCACAGATACGCAGTATTTT.

The rearrangement joins TRBV5-1 to TRBJ1-1, with D possibly TRBD1 on 6 matching bases. The germline CDR1 and CDR2 sequences are SGHRS and YFSETQ. V gave up 2 bases and J gave up 8 bases, with 10 bases separating them. The CDR3 loop spans 12 amino acids. The CDR3 here is CASSFRDKEAFF. CDR3 in DNA: TGCGCCAGCAGCTTCCGGGACAAAGAAGCTTTCTTT.

The chain has TRBV9 and TRBJ1-4, with unresolved D. Trimming cost V 0 bases and J 4 bases, with 16 bases left between them. This CDR3 comprises 17 residues. CDR1 is SGDLS, CDR2 YYNGEE, per germline. The CDR3 DNA sequence: TGTGCCAGCAGCGTAGGGGAGTATAAACCTCTTAATGAAAAACTGTTTTTT. It encodes CASSVGEYKPLNEKLFF.

The gene calls are TRBV5-4 and TRBJ1-2; 9 positions match TRBD1. The V segment lost 0 bases and the J segment 8 bases; nucleotides outside the gene matches: 5. This CDR3 has 14 residues. CDR1 and CDR2 (germline): SGHNT, YYREEE (reference sequence). CDR3 nucleotides: TGTGCCAGCAGCTTGGGGACAGGGGCTCGGGGCTACACCTTC. It specifies CASSLGTGARGYTF.